Sequencing of this T cell receptor (beta chain) was carried out in a study of blood T cell repertoires in COVID-19. Across the whole study: Researchers got acute and convalescent COVID-19 samples from the United States, Italy and Spain.

Clones were sequenced by immunoSEQ multiplex PCR, and TCRdb holds only the in-frame ones, with some missing. The data show approximately 150,000 clones, with around 90% seen just once and less than 0.95% held by the top ten. This TCR came from a woman aged 45-65 years with acute or convalescent COVID-19. The sequencing sample was made of peripheral blood.

The CDR3 here is CASIREGPDTQYF. The CDR3 DNA follows: TGTGCCAGTATCCGGGAGGGTCCAGATACGCAGTATTTT. This chain links TRBV6-5 with TRBJ2-3; 8 nucleotides agree with TRBD2. Germline CDR1 is MNHEY and CDR2 is SVGAGI. The CDR3 is 13 amino acids. Trimming at V came to 9 bases and at J to 4 bases, leaving 6 bases not matched to a gene.